The 7 T cell receptor beta chains in this list originate from one sample, sequenced in a study of regulatory T cells in long-lasting Graves disease. Time point denoted: newly diagnosed GD, antithyroid drugs for less than 3 months. Scientists built the TCR library using RNA that was extracted from PBMCs. According to the study, TCR beta libraries were built with iRepertoire HTBI primers and CDR3-region Arm-PCR. From the multiplex PCR reads, TCRdb called clonotypes with MiXCR, one entry per CDR3 protein. The sample lists over 500,000 distinct CDR3 sequences, roughly 16% seen once, with around 13% in the top ten. This sample was also put to use in a study of T cells in Graves' hyperthyroidism and ophthalmopathy.

Sequenced material: peripheral blood mononuclear cells (PBMCs), taken at new diagnosis, from a patient treated with antithyroid drugs. Receptors originate from a man younger than 30 with Graves disease.

This clonotype appeared a few times. The chain combines TRBV11-1 with TRBJ2-1; D call uncertain. Germline V lookup: CDR1 SGHAT, CDR2 FQDESV (reference sequence). The V and J ends lost 6 bases and 6 bases respectively, with 12 bases between them. The CDR3 extends over 13 amino acids. CDR3 sequence (DNA): TGTGCCAGCAGACTGAATAATTTCAATGAGCAGTTCTTC. This codes for CASRLNNFNEQFF. The full variable domain, rest sourced from reference TRBV11-1 and TRBJ2-1, is EAEVAQSPRYKITEKSQAVAFWCDPISGHATLYWYRQILGQGPELLVQFQDESVVDDSQLPKDRFSAERLKGVDSTLKIQPAELGDSAMYLCASRLNNFNEQFFGPGTRLTVL.

The chain couples TRBV20-1 to TRBJ2-3, with D perhaps TRBD1 or TRBD2 (6 bases each). The V end was cut by 5 bases, the J end by 0 bases, with 15 bases between. CDR1 and CDR2 from the germline V gene are DFQATT and SNEGSKA (reference sequence). CDR3 length equals 15 residues. The CDR3 protein is CSASETGTSTDTQYF. The CDR3 nucleotides are TGCAGTGCTTCCGAAACAGGGACTAGCACAGATACGCAGTATTTT.

This clonotype was seen at least ten times. The rearrangement joins TRBV30 to TRBJ1-4; the match to TRBD1 covers 7 bases. Trimming at V came to 0 bases and at J to 0 bases, leaving 4 bases not matched to a gene. Germline CDR1 is GTSNPN and CDR2 is SVGIG (reference sequence). The CDR3 spans 16 residues. CDR3: CAWSVRDRSTNEKLFF. The CDR3 nucleotides read TGTGCCTGGAGTGTACGGGACAGATCAACTAATGAAAAACTGTTTTTT. The variable domain in full, completed from reference TRBV30 and TRBJ1-4, reads SQTIHQWPATLVQPVGSPLSLECTVEGTSNPNLYWYRQAAGRGLQLLFYSVGIGQISSEVPQNLSASRPQDRQFILSSKKLLLSDSGFYLCAWSVRDRSTNEKLFFGSGTQLSVL.

Worth noting for this clonotype: Just one base apart from a much larger clone, this may be a read error. The J gene is TRBJ1-1, the V gene TRBV7-9; D is unclear. Germline V CDR1 and CDR2: SEHNR, FQNEAQ (reference sequence). CDR3 size: 13 residues. Trimming cost V 5 bases and J 7 bases, with 14 bases left between them. The CDR3 nucleotides read TGTGCCAGCAGCCCGAATATCCTTTTTGAAGCTTTCTTT. This encodes CASSPNILFEAFF. The full variable domain, rest sourced from reference TRBV7-9 and TRBJ1-1, is DTGVSQNPRHKITKRGQNVTFRCDPISEHNRLYWYRQTLGQGPEFLTYFQNEAQLEKSRLLSDRFSAERPKGSFSTLEIQRTEQGDSAMYLCASSPNILFEAFFGQGTRLTVV.

V gene TRBV2 combines with J gene TRBJ1-3; D unclear. Trimming stripped 4 bases from V and 1 base from J, with 11 bases between. In germline, CDR1 is SNHLY, CDR2 FYNNEI. The CDR3 runs 15 residues. CDR3 in amino acids: CASSVFRRSGNTIYF. The CDR3 DNA is TGTGCCAGCAGTGTATTCAGGAGATCTGGAAACACCATATATTTT.

Concerning this clonotype itself: The germline gene is not matched at one end of the junction; a read error may be the cause. Here the CDR3 reads CSVGAGGYGQYF. The CDR3 nucleotides are TGCAGCGTTGGGGCGGGAGGGTACGGGCAGTACTTC. The chain has TRBV29-1 and TRBJ2-7; 9 bases map to TRBD2. This CDR3 region has 12 residues. The germline V gene has CDR1 SQVTM and CDR2 ANQGSEA.

This CDR3 is CSARDVERAPDEQYF. The CDR3 DNA follows: TGCAGTGCTAGAGATGTGGAGCGGGCCCCTGACGAGCAGTACTTC. V is TRBV20-1 and J is TRBJ2-7; maybe TRBD2 (6 bases). Trimming cost V 0 bases and J 5 bases, with 17 bases left between them. Looked up from germline, CDR1 is DFQATT and CDR2 is SNEGSKA (reference sequence). The length of the CDR3 is 15 residues.